This TCR beta chain was retrieved from a study of technical replicates of blood from a handful of donors. This CDR3 spans 13 amino acids. The J segment lost 4 bases and the V segment lost 10 bases, leaving 4 bases of the junction unmatched. Germline assignment: CDR1 LNHNV and CDR2 YYDKDF (reference sequence). Only in-frame clones appear in the TCRdb table, and some are missing; sequencing was by immunoSEQ multiplex PCR. The sample yields around 80,000 clones, about 94% seen once. V gene TRBV15 combines with J gene TRBJ2-7; 13 bases map to TRBD2. The sample consisted of T cells isolated from PBMCs. This TCR was sampled from a human donor in good health. The CDR3 DNA reads as TGTGCCATCTCACTAGCGGGAGGGTACGAGCAGTACTTC. Protein: CAISLAGGYEQYF.